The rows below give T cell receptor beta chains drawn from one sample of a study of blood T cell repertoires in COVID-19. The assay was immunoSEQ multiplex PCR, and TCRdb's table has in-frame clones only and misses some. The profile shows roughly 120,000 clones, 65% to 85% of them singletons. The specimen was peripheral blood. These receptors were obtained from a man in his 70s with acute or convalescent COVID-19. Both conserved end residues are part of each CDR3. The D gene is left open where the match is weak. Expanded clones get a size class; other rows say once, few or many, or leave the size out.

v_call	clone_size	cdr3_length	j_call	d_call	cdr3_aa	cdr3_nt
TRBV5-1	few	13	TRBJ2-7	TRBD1	CASSQGQAYEQYF	TGCGCCAGCAGCCAAGGACAGGCTTACGAGCAGTACTTC
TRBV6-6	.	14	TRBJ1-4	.	CASSFVGPNEKLFF	TGTGCCAGCAGTTTCGTGGGCCCTAATGAAAAACTGTTTTTT
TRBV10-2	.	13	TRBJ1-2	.	CASKDPGDYGYTF	TGCGCCAGCAAAGACCCAGGGGACTATGGCTACACCTTC
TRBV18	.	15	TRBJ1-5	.	CASSPREGGPQPQHF	TGTGCCAGCTCACCAAGGGAAGGGGGTCCCCAGCCCCAGCATTTT
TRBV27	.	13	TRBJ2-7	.	CASSFRRGNEQYF	TGTGCCAGCAGTTTCCGCAGGGGAAACGAGCAGTACTTC
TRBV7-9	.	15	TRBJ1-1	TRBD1	CASSSPGTGETEAFF	TGTGCCAGCAGCTCTCCCGGGACAGGGGAGACTGAAGCTTTCTTT
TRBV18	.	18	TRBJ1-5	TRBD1	CASSHRGGSPLINQPQHF	TGTGCCAGCTCGCACAGGGGGGGTTCCCCGCTCATTAATCAGCCCCAGCATTTT
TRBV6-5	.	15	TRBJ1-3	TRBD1	CASSTGGFSGNTIYF	TGTGCCAGCAGTACAGGGGGTTTCTCTGGAAACACCATATATTTT
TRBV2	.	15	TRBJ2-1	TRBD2	CASSGRLAGGNEQFF	TGTGCCAGCAGTGGTCGGCTAGCGGGGGGGAATGAGCAGTTCTTC
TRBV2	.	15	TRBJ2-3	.	CASSEGWGGTDTQYF	TGTGCCAGCAGTGAAGGGTGGGGGGGCACAGATACGCAGTATTTT
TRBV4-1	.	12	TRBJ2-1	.	CASSRAQGPQFF	TGCGCCAGCAGCCGGGCACAGGGCCCGCAGTTCTTC
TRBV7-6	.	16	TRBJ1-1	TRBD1	CASSLPRTGGRSEAFF	TGTGCCAGCAGCTTACCCCGGACAGGGGGCCGGTCTGAAGCTTTCTTT
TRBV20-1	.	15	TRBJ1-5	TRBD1	CSASKGQGANQPQHF	TGCAGTGCTAGTAAGGGACAGGGGGCGAACCAGCCCCAGCATTTT
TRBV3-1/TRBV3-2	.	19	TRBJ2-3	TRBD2	CASSQERFGTSGERGTQYF	TGTGCCAGCAGCCAAGAAAGGTTCGGGACTAGCGGGGAACGGGGTACGCAGTATTTT
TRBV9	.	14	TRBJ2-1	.	CASSAHQGGDEQFF	TGTGCCAGCAGCGCCCACCAGGGGGGCGATGAGCAGTTCTTC
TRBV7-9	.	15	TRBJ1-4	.	CASSLAAATNEKLFF	TGTGCCAGCAGCTTAGCTGCAGCAACTAATGAAAAACTGTTTTTT
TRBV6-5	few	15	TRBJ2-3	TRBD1	CASSIQPGQSNTQYF	TGTGCCAGCAGTATTCAACCGGGACAGAGCAATACGCAGTATTTT
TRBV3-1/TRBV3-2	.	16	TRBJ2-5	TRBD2	CASSHLLAGGVSDQYF	TGTGCCAGCAGCCACCTGCTAGCGGGGGGCGTTAGTGACCAGTACTTC
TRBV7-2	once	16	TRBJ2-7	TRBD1	CASSFLPGQGWEKQYF	TGTGCCAGCAGCTTTCTTCCGGGACAGGGGTGGGAAAAGCAGTACTTC
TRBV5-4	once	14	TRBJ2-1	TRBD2	CASSSGTSVGEQFF	TGTGCCAGCAGCTCCGGGACTAGTGTTGGTGAGCAGTTCTTC
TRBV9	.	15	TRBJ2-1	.	CASSVASARVNEQFF	TGTGCCAGCAGCGTAGCTAGCGCCAGGGTCAATGAGCAGTTCTTC
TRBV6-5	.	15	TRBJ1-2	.	CASSYSGHNPYGYTF	TGTGCCAGCAGTTACTCTGGTCACAACCCGTATGGCTACACCTTC
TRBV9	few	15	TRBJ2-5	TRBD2	CASSARTSEAETQYF	TGTGCCAGCAGCGCGAGGACTAGCGAGGCGGAGACCCAGTACTTC
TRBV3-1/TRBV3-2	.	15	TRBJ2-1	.	CASSHSASVANEQFF	TGTGCCAGCAGCCACTCCGCCTCCGTGGCCAATGAGCAGTTCTTC
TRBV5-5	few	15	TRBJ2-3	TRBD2	CASSQRLAFTDTQYF	TGTGCCAGCAGCCAGCGACTAGCCTTCACAGATACGCAGTATTTT
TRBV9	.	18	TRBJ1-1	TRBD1	CASSATGTGMGMNTEAFF	TGTGCCAGCAGCGCCACCGGGACAGGGATGGGCATGAACACTGAAGCTTTCTTT
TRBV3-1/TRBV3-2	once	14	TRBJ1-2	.	CASSQPLRSGGYTF	TGTGCCAGCAGCCAACCCCTCCGGTCGGGTGGCTACACCTTC
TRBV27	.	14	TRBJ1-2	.	CASSRVSDDYGYTF	TGTGCCAGCAGCAGGGTTTCCGATGACTATGGCTACACCTTC
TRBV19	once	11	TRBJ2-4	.	CASRQGGIQYF	TGTGCCAGTCGGCAGGGAGGCATTCAGTACTTC
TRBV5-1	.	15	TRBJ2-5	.	CASSVRDSPSETQYF	TGCGCCAGCAGCGTCCGGGACTCACCTTCGGAGACCCAGTACTTC
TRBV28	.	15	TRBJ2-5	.	CASSPQGSFQETQYF	TGTGCCAGCAGTCCTCAGGGTAGTTTCCAAGAGACCCAGTACTTC
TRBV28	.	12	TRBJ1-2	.	CASSLAREGYTF	TGTGCCAGCAGTTTAGCACGAGAAGGCTACACCTTC
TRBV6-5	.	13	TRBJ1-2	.	CASRVQGVAGYTF	TGTGCCAGCAGGGTACAGGGTGTCGCAGGCTACACCTTC
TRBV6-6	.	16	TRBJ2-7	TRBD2	CASSYSGGADSYEQYF	TGTGCCAGCAGTTACTCCGGGGGGGCAGACTCCTACGAGCAGTACTTC
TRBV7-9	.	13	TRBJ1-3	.	CASRHSSGNTIYF	TGTGCCAGCAGGCACAGTTCTGGAAACACCATATATTTT
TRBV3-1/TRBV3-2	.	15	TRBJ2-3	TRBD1	CASSQETGLADTQYF	TGTGCCAGCAGCCAAGAGACAGGGTTAGCAGATACGCAGTATTTT
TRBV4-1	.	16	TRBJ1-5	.	CASSQDRGQRNQPQHF	TGCGCCAGCAGCCAAGATCGGGGACAACGCAATCAGCCCCAGCATTTT
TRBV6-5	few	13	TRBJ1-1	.	CASSVGQNTEAFF	TGTGCCAGCAGCGTCGGACAGAACACTGAAGCTTTCTTT
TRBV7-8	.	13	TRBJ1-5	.	CASSSLQAPPQHF	TGTGCCAGCAGCTCTTTACAGGCCCCGCCCCAGCATTTT
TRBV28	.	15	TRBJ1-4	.	CASRPRQSTNEKLFF	TGTGCCAGCAGGCCTCGACAGAGCACTAATGAAAAACTGTTTTTT